Below, 23 T cell receptor beta chains from the same sample are listed, as sequenced in a study of post-analysis software for immune sequencing data. Study conclusions and caveats: Patients showed TRBV5-6, TRBV5-1 and TRBV20-1 among a few TRBV segments more frequent than in controls.

Included in the TCR beta cDNA libraries were unique molecular identifiers. TCRdb processed the PCR reads anew with MiXCR; each CDR3 protein has one entry. The sample has hundreds of thousands of distinct CDR3 sequences; approximately 60% are singletons. What these receptors recognize is not known. The sequenced sample was blood. The receptors shown here come from a girl aged 2 to 9 with multiple sclerosis.

The chain has TRBV7-9 and TRBJ2-7; 11 bases agree with TRBD1. Per germline, CDR1 SEHNR and CDR2 FQNEAQ (reference sequence). CDR3 length equals 17 residues. J lost 2 bases, V lost 5 bases, and 11 bases had no gene match. The CDR3 sequence: CASSLRAGTGGTYEQYF. DNA of the CDR3: TGTGCCAGCAGCCTACGGGCCGGGACAGGGGGAACCTACGAGCAGTACTTC.

The J gene is TRBJ1-1, the V gene TRBV5-6; D is perhaps TRBD1 (6 bases). V lost 1 base and J lost 6, with 10 bases in between. The CDR3 totals 13 residues. The V gene's germline CDR1 is SGHDT and CDR2 YYEEEE. CDR3 DNA sequence: TGTGCCAGCAGCTTGCTGGGGGCGGCTGAAGCTTTCTTT. Amino acids: CASSLLGAAEAFF.

This clonotype came up a few times. The chain links TRBV12-3 or TRBV12-4 to TRBJ2-5; 7 bases line up with TRBD2. V shed 6 bases and J 13 bases; nucleotides not matched to a gene: 11. This CDR3 has 12 amino acids. The DNA of the CDR3 is TGTGCCAGCAGAATGGGAGGGTCGAGGATGTACTTC. This sequence encodes CASRMGGSRMYF.

This clonotype was detected many times. This chain links TRBV5-1 with TRBJ2-5, with D possibly matching TRBD2 (6 bases). The CDR3 length is 14 residues. Trimming pared 6 bases from V and 1 base from J, leaving 13 bases between. CDR1 and CDR2 (germline): SGHRS, YFSETQ. The DNA for the CDR3 is TGCGCCAGCACCAATAGCGGATCCCAAGAGACCCAGTACTTC. Its translation: CASTNSGSQETQYF.

The V and J genes are TRBV29-1 and TRBJ1-1; D ambiguous. The CDR3 has 11 residues. Trimming removed 7 bases from V and 7 bases from J, with 13 bases in between. In germline, CDR1 is SQVTM, CDR2 ANQGSEA. The chain's CDR3 is CSAFGGFEAFF. CDR3 DNA: TGCAGCGCCTTCGGCGGGTTTGAAGCTTTCTTT.

This clonotype was seen more than once but under ten times. J is TRBJ2-1 and V is TRBV12-3 or TRBV12-4, with D unresolved. CDR3 length equals 14 residues. The V end was cut by 2 bases, the J end by 3 bases, with 8 bases between. CDR3 nucleotide sequence: TGTGCCAGCAGTTTAATGGACGGCTACAATGAGCAGTTCTTC. It translates to CASSLMDGYNEQFF.

This rearrangement joins TRBV4-2 to TRBJ2-5, with D uncertain. The CDR3 is made up of 12 amino acids. Per germline, CDR1 LGHNA and CDR2 YNFKEQ. Trimming took 0 bases from V and 5 from J, leaving 4 bases between them. CDR3: CASSQDDETQYF. The CDR3 region has the DNA TGTGCCAGCAGCCAAGATGACGAGACCCAGTACTTC.

The chain has TRBV10-3 and TRBJ2-1, with 7 bases matching TRBD2. This CDR3 has 15 amino acids. V trimming: 8 bases; J trimming: 5 bases; junction bases outside the gene matches: 12. Germline CDR1 ENHRY, CDR2 SYGVKD. Here the CDR3 reads CAIGEGRAANNEQFF. In nucleotides, the CDR3 is TGTGCCATCGGGGAGGGGAGGGCCGCCAACAATGAGCAGTTCTTC.

This clonotype was found a few times. This chain joins TRBV6-4 and TRBJ2-1, with D uncertain. Germline V gene lookup returns CDR1 MRHNA and CDR2 SNTAGT. This CDR3 is 15 amino acids long. The V and J ends lost 0 bases and 6 bases respectively, with 12 bases between them. CDR3 nucleotide sequence: TGTGCCAGCAGTGACTCGAGAGGATGGGGCAATGAGCAGTTCTTC. Protein sequence: CASSDSRGWGNEQFF.

This clonotype was detected a few times. This chain connects TRBV5-1 to TRBJ2-7; no clear D. CDR3 length: 13 residues. Trimming cost V 2 bases and J 2 bases, with 8 bases left between them. Germline V gene lookup returns CDR1 SGHRS and CDR2 YFSETQ. CDR3 nucleotide sequence: TGCGCCAGCAGCTTACGCGACCCCTACGAGCAGTACTTC. Its translation: CASSLRDPYEQYF.

The chain carries TRBV11-1 and TRBJ2-4, with D maybe TRBD2 (5 bases). This CDR3 has 14 residues. The germline V gene encodes CDR1 SGHAT and CDR2 FQDESV (reference sequence). The V and J ends lost 5 bases and 5 bases respectively, with 13 bases between them. CDR3 sequence reads: CASSLTRAENIQYF. The DNA of the CDR3 is TGTGCCAGCAGCCTAACGCGGGCCGAAAACATTCAGTACTTC. The variable domain in full, completed from reference TRBV11-1 and TRBJ2-4, reads EAEVAQSPRYKITEKSQAVAFWCDPISGHATLYWYRQILGQGPELLVQFQDESVVDDSQLPKDRFSAERLKGVDSTLKIQPAELGDSAMYLCASSLTRAENIQYFGAGTRLSVL.

The DNA of the CDR3 is TGTGCCAGCAGCCTGACATCGGATTCGACTGAAGCTTTCTTT. It translates to CASSLTSDSTEAFF. The chain is built from TRBV6-6 and TRBJ1-1; D is undetermined. The CDR3 extends over 14 amino acids. The germline V and J ends were trimmed by 6 bases and 5 bases, with 16 bases remaining between them. Per the germline V gene, CDR1 is MNHNY and CDR2 is SVGAGI (reference sequence).

The chain recombines TRBV12-3 or TRBV12-4 with TRBJ2-1; 7 bases line up with TRBD2. This CDR3 contains 13 residues. The V segment lost 8 bases and the J segment 7 bases; nucleotides outside the gene matches: 8. The CDR3 protein is CASWEEGGNEQFF. The CDR3 nucleotides read TGTGCCAGCTGGGAGGAGGGAGGGAATGAGCAGTTCTTC.

The V gene is TRBV28, the J gene TRBJ2-5; D unclear. V was pared by 3 bases and J by 5 bases, with 13 bases between. The CDR3 is 14 amino acids. The germline V gene has CDR1 MDHEN and CDR2 SYDVKM. This CDR3 is CASSFQSLAETQYF. As DNA, the CDR3 is TGTGCCAGCAGTTTCCAATCTCTGGCGGAGACCCAGTACTTC.

This chain connects TRBV6-1 to TRBJ2-1; D remains ambiguous. Germline V gene sequence: CDR1 MNHNS, CDR2 SASEGT. The CDR3 runs to 13 residues. Between the trimmed V and J ends, which lost 3 bases and 4 bases, there was a span of 7 bases. The CDR3 DNA sequence: TGTGCCAGCAGTGATGGGGTGTACAATGAGCAGTTCTTC. This translates into CASSDGVYNEQFF.

This clonotype was seen once. This chain joins TRBV4-2 and TRBJ2-5; tentative D call: TRBD2 (6 bases). V was cut by 0 bases and J by 4 bases, with 12 bases left in between. This CDR3 has 15 residues. The germline V gene has CDR1 LGHNA and CDR2 YNFKEQ. CDR3 residues: CASSQDSNGGETQYF. The CDR3 DNA reads TGTGCCAGCAGCCAAGATTCGAACGGGGGAGAGACCCAGTACTTC.

This clonotype was picked up a small number of times. This chain uses TRBV12-3 or TRBV12-4 with TRBJ2-1; 8 bases agree with TRBD2. With V trimmed by 5 bases and J by 9 bases, 12 bases remained unmatched. The CDR3 totals 15 residues. CDR3 sequence reads: CASSHSGEGGGEQFF. The CDR3 DNA reads as TGTGCCAGCAGTCATAGCGGGGAAGGAGGGGGTGAGCAGTTCTTC.

The chain carries TRBV20-1 and TRBJ2-7, with 7 bases matching TRBD2. Germline V CDR1 and CDR2: DFQATT, SNEGSKA (reference sequence). V trimming: 6 bases; J trimming: 3 bases; junction bases outside the gene matches: 5. The CDR3 has 12 residues. The CDR3 DNA is TGCAGTGCCGACGGACTAGGCTACGAGCAGTACTTC. Its protein product is CSADGLGYEQYF.

In nucleotides, the CDR3 is TGTGCCAGCAGCAAAGCGGGGGGGGGACAACCTACATATGGCTACACCTTC. Its translation is CASSKAGGGQPTYGYTF. The chain links TRBV21-1 to TRBJ1-2; TRBD1 was called by the table and not checked on the DNA. TRBV21-1 is a recognized pseudogene. The CDR3 is made up of 17 amino acids.

This clonotype came up a few times. The J gene is TRBJ2-5, the V gene TRBV6-5, with a weak D call TRBD1 (6 bases). This CDR3 region has 14 residues. Trimming removed 5 bases at V and 4 bases at J, with 14 bases between. The germline V gene has CDR1 MNHEY and CDR2 SVGAGI. The CDR3 DNA reads TGTGCCAGCAGTCCCCAGGGGTGGCGAGAGACCCAGTACTTC. Amino acid sequence: CASSPQGWRETQYF.

Remarks on this clonotype: This sequence may be a read error, since a much larger clone differs from it by one base. This chain uses TRBV5-1 with TRBJ2-7, with TRBD2 matching 8 bases. J was trimmed by 7 bases and V by 1 base; bases with no gene match: 10. CDR3 size: 15 residues. From germline, CDR1 is SGHRS and CDR2 YFSETQ. The chain's CDR3 is CASSLTSGSLGEQYF. Written as DNA, the CDR3 is TGCGCCAGCAGCTTGACTAGCGGCAGCCTTGGGGAGCAGTACTTC. The complete variable domain, with remaining parts taken from reference TRBV5-1 and TRBJ2-7, reads KAGVTQTPRYLIKTRGQQVTLSCSPISGHRSVSWYQQTPGQGLQFLFEYFSETQRNKGNFPGRFSGRQFSNSRSEMNVSTLELGDSALYLCASSLTSGSLGEQYFGPGTRLTVT.

The chain combines TRBV20-1 with TRBJ1-4, with 7 positions matching TRBD1. Unmatched junction bases numbered 8, after V lost 2 bases and J lost 8 bases. The CDR3 runs 14 residues. Germline CDR1 is DFQATT and CDR2 is SNEGSKA (reference sequence). CDR3 sequence reads: CSARSTGPWEKLFF. The CDR3, as DNA: TGCAGTGCTAGATCGACAGGGCCATGGGAAAAACTGTTTTTT.

This clonotype has just a few counts. The chain uses TRBV7-9 and TRBJ2-3; D remains ambiguous. The CDR3 consists of 16 residues. CDR1 is SEHNR and CDR2 is FQNEAQ in the germline V gene (reference sequence). The V end lost 9 bases, the J end lost 2 bases, and 21 bases lay between the germline ends. Here the CDR3 DNA reads TGTGCCAGTAAGTCTCCCACGGGCATCTCCACAGATACGCAGTATTTT. Amino acid sequence: CASKSPTGISTDTQYF.